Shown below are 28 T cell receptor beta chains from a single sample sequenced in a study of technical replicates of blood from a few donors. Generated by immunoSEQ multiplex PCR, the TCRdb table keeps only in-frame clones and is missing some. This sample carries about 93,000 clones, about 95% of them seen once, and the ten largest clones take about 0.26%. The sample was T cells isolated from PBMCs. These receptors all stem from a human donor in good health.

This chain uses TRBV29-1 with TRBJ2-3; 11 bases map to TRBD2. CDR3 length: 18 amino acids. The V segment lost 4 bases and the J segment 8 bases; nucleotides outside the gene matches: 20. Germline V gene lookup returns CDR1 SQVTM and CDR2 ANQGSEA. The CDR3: CSVARLAGWRGKQSTQYF. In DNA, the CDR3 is TGCAGCGTTGCCCGACTAGCGGGATGGCGGGGCAAGCAGTCTACGCAGTATTTT.

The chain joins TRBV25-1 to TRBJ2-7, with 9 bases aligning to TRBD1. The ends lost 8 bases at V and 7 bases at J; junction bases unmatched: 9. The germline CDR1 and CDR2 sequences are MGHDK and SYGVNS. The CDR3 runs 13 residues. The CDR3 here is CASQVGQGWEQYF. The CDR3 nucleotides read TGTGCCAGCCAGGTTGGACAGGGGTGGGAGCAGTACTTC.

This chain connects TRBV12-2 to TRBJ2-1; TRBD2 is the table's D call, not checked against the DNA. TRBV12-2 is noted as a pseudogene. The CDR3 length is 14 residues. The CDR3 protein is CASRDTRGGSPQLF. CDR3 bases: TGTGCAAGTCGCGATACCCGAGGCGGGAGCCCCCAGCTCTTC.

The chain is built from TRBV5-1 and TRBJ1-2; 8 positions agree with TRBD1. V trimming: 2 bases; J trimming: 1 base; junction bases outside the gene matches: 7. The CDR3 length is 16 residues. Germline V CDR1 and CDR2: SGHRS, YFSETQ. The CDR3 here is CASSFKQGEYNYGYTF. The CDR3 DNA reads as TGCGCCAGCAGCTTCAAACAGGGGGAGTATAACTATGGCTACACCTTC.

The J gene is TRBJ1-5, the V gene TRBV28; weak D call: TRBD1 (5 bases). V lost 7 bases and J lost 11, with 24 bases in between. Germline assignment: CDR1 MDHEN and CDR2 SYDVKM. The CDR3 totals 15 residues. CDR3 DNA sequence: TGTGCCAGCACCCCGGGGGGAGGGCCTGCCGGGGCCCAGCATTTT. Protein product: CASTPGGGPAGAQHF.

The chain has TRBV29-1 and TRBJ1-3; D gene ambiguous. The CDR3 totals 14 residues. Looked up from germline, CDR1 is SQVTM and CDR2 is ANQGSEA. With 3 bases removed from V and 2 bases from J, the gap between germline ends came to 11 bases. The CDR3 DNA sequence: TGCAGCGTTGACCGATCGGGTACTGGAAACACCATATATTTT. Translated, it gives CSVDRSGTGNTIYF.

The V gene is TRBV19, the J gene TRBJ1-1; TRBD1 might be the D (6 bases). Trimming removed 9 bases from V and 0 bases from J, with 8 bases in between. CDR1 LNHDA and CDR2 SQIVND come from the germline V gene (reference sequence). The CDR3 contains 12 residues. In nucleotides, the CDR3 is TGTGCCAGCTCAGGGGTGAACACTGAAGCTTTCTTT. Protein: CASSGVNTEAFF.

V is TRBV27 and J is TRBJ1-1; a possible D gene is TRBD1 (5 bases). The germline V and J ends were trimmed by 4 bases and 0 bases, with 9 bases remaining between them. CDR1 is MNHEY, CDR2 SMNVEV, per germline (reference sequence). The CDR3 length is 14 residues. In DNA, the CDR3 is TGTGCCAGCAGTTGGGGGGGGTTGAACACTGAAGCTTTCTTT. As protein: CASSWGGLNTEAFF.

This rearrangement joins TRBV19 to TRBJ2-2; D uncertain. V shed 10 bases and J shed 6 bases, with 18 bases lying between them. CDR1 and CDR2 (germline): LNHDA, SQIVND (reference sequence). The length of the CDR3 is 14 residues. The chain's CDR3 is CATNRDGFSGELFF. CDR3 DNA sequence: TGTGCCACCAACAGAGACGGTTTTTCCGGGGAGCTGTTTTTT.

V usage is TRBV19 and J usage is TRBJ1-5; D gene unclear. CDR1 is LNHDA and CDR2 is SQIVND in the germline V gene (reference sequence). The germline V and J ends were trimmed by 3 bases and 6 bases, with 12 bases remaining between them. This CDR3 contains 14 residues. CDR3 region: CASSIFGSGQPQHF. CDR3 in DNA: TGTGCCAGTAGTATCTTTGGTTCAGGTCAGCCCCAGCATTTT.

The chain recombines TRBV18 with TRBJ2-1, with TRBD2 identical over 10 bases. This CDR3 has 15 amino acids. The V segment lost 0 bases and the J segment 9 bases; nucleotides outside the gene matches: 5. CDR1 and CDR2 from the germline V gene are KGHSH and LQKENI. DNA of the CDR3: TGTGCCAGCTCACCACCGACAGCGGGAGGGGGTGAGCAGTTCTTC. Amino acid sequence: CASSPPTAGGGEQFF. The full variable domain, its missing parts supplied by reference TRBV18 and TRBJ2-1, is NAGVMQNPRHLVRRRGQEARLRCSPMKGHSHVYWYRQLPEEGLKFMVYLQKENIIDESGMPKERFSAEFPKEGPSILRIQQVVRGDSAAYFCASSPPTAGGGEQFFGPGTRLTVL.

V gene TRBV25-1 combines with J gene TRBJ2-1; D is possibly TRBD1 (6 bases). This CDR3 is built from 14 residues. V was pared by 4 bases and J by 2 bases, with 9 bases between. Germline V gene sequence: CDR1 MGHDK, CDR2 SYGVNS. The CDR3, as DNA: TGTGCCAGCAGTGGGACAGTCGCCTACAATGAGCAGTTCTTC. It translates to CASSGTVAYNEQFF.

The DNA for the CDR3 is TGCGCCAGCAGCCTTTCATCCGGGACAGCACCATACAATGAGCAGTTCTTC. Protein sequence: CASSLSSGTAPYNEQFF. The chain couples TRBV4-1 to TRBJ2-1, with 7 bases lining up with TRBD1. There are 17 residues in the CDR3. Germline loops: CDR1 MGHRA, CDR2 YSYEKL. V shed 4 bases and J 4 bases; nucleotides not matched to a gene: 13.

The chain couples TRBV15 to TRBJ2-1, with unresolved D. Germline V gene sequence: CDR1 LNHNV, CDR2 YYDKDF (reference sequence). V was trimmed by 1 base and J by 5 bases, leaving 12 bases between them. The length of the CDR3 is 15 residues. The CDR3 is CATSRAEAPDNEQFF. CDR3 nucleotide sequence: TGTGCCACCAGCAGAGCTGAAGCCCCGGACAATGAGCAGTTCTTC. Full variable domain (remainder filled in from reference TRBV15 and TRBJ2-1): DAMVIQNPRYQVTQFGKPVTLSCSQTLNHNVMYWYQQKSSQAPKLLFHYYDKDFNNEADTPDNFQSRRPNTSFCFLDIRSPGLGDTAMYLCATSRAEAPDNEQFFGPGTRLTVL.

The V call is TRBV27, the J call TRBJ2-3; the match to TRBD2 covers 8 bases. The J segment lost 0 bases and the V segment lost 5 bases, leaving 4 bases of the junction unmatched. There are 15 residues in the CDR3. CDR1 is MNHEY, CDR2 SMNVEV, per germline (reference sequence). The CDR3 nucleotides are TGTGCCAGCAGTCGTAGCGGGGCTAGCACAGATACGCAGTATTTT. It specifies CASSRSGASTDTQYF.

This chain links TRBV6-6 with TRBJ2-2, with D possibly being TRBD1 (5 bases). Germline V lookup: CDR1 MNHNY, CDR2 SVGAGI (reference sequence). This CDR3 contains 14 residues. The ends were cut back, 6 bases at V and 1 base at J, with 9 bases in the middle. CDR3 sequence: CASRPGQNTGELFF. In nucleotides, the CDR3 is TGTGCCAGCAGACCTGGACAGAACACCGGGGAGCTGTTTTTT.

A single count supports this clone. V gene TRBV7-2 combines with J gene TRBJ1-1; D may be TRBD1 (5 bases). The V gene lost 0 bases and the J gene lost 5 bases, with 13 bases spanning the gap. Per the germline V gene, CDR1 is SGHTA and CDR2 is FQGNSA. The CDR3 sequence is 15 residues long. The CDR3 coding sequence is TGTGCCAGCAGCTTAGCGGGGGGAGAGTATACTGAAGCTTTCTTT. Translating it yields CASSLAGGEYTEAFF.

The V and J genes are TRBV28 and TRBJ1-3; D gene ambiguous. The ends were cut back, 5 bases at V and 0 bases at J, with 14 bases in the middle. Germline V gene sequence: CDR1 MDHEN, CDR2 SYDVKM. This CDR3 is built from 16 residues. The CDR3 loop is CASSDLDGSSGNTIYF. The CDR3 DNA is TGTGCCAGCAGTGACCTGGACGGGAGCTCTGGAAACACCATATATTTT.

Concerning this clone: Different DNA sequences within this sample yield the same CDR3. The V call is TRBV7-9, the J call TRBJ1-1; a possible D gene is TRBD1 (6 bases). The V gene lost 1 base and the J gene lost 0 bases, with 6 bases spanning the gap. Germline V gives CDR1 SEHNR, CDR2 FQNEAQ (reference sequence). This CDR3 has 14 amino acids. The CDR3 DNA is TGTGCCAGCAGCTTAGGACAGGTGAACACTGAAGCTTTCTTT. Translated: CASSLGQVNTEAFF.

The DNA of the CDR3 is TGTGCCAGCAGCTTGGGAGGGGAAGGAAACTATGGCTACACCTTC. The encoded protein is CASSLGGEGNYGYTF. The chain links TRBV7-2 to TRBJ1-2, with D maybe TRBD1 (5 bases). CDR3 length: 15 amino acids. CDR1 SGHTA and CDR2 FQGNSA come from the germline V gene. Trimming stripped 3 bases from V and 2 bases from J, with 13 bases between.

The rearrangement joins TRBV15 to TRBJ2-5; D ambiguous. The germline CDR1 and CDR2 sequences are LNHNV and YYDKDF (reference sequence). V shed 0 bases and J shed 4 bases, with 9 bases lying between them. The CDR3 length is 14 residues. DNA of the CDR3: TGTGCCACCAGCAGAGATTTAATTCGAGAGACCCAGTACTTC. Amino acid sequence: CATSRDLIRETQYF.

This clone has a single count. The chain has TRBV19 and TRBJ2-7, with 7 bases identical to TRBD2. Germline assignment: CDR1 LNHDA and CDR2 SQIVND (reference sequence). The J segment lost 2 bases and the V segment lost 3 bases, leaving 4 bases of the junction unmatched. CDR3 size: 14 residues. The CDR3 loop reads CASSMASGPYEQYF. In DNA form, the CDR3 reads TGTGCCAGTAGTATGGCTAGCGGTCCCTACGAGCAGTACTTC.

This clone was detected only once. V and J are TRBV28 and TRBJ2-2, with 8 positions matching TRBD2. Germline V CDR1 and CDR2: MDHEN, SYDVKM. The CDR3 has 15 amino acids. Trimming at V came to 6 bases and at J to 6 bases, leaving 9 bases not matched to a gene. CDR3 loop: CASRLGRALAGELFF. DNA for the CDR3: TGTGCCAGCAGGCTCGGGAGGGCCTTGGCCGGGGAGCTGTTTTTT.

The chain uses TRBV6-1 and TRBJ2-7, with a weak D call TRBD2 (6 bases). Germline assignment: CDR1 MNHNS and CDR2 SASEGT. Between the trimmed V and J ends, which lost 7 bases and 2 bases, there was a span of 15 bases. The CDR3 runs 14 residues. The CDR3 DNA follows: TGTGCCAGCAAGGTGGGAGGACTTGCCTACGAGCAGTACTTC. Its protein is CASKVGGLAYEQYF.

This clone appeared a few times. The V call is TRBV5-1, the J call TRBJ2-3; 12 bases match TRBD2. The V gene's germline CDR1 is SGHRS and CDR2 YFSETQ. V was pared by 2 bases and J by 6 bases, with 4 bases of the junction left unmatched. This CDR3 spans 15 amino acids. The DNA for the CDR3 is TGCGCCAGCAGCTTCGGACTAGCGGGGCCGGATACGCAGTATTTT. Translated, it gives CASSFGLAGPDTQYF. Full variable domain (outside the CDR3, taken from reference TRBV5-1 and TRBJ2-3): KAGVTQTPRYLIKTRGQQVTLSCSPISGHRSVSWYQQTPGQGLQFLFEYFSETQRNKGNFPGRFSGRQFSNSRSEMNVSTLELGDSALYLCASSFGLAGPDTQYFGPGTRLTVL.

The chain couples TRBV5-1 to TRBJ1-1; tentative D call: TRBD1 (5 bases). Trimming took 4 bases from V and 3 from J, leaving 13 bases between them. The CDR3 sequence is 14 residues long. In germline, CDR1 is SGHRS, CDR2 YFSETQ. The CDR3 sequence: CASSLRRGHTEAFF. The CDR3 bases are TGCGCCAGCAGCCTGCGGAGGGGTCACACTGAAGCTTTCTTT.

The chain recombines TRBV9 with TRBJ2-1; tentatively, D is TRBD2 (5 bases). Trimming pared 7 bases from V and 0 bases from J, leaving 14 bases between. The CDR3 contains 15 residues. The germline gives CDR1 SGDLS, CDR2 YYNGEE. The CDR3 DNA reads TGTGCCAGCTCCCCGCTAGAGGGCTCCTACAATGAGCAGTTCTTC. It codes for CASSPLEGSYNEQFF.

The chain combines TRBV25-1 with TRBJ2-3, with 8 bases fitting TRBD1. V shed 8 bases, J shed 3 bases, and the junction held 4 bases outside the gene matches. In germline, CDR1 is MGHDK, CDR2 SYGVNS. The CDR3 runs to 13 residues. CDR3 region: CASVGQGTDTQYF. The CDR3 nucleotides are TGTGCCAGCGTAGGACAGGGAACAGATACGCAGTATTTT. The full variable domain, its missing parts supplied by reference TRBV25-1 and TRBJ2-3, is EADIYQTPRYLVIGTGKKITLECSQTMGHDKMYWYQQDPGMELHLIHYSYGVNSTEKGDLSSESTVSRIRTEHFPLTLESARPSHTSQYLCASVGQGTDTQYFGPGTRLTVL.